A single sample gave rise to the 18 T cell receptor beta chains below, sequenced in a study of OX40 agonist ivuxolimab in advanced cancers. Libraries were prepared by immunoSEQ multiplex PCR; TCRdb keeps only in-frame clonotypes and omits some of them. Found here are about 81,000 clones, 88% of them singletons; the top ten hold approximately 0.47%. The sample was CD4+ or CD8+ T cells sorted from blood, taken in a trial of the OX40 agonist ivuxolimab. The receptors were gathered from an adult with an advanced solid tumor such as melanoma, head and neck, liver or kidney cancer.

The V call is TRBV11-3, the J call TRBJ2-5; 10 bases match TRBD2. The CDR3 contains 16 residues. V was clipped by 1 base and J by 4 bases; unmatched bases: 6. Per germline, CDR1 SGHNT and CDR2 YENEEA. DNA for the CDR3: TGTGCCAGCAGCTTAGGAGTCCTAGCGGGGGCAGAGACCCAGTACTTC. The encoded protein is CASSLGVLAGAETQYF.

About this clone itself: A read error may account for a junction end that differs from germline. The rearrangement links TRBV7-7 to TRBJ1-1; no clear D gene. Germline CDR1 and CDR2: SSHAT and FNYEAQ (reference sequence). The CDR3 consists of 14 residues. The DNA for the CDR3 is TGTGCTAGCAGCTTGGGAGGAGAGAACACTGAAGCTTTCTTT. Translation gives CASSLGGENTEAFF.

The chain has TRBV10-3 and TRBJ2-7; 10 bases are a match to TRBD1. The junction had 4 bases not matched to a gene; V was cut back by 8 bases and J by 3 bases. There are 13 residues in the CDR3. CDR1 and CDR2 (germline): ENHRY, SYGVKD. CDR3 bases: TGTGCCATCGGTCGGGACAGGGGCTACGAGCAGTACTTC. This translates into CAIGRDRGYEQYF.

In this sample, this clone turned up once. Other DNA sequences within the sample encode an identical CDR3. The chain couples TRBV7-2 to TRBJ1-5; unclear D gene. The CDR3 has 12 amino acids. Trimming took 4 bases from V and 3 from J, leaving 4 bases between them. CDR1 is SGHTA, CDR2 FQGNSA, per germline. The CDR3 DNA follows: TGTGCCAGCAGCTCGTACAATCAGCCCCAGCATTTT. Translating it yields CASSSYNQPQHF.

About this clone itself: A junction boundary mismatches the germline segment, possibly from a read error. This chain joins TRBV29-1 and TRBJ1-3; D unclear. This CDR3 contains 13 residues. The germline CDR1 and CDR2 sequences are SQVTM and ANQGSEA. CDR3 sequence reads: CSVVGSSGDTIYF. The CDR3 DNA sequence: TGCAGCGTTGTGGGGAGCTCTGGAGACACCATATATTTT. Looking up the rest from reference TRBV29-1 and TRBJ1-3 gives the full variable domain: SAVISQKPSRDICQRGTSLTIQCQVDSQVTMMFWYRQQPGQSLTLIATANQGSEATYESGFVIDKFPISRPNLTFSTLTVSNMSPEDSSIYLCSVVGSSGDTIYFGEGSWLTVV.

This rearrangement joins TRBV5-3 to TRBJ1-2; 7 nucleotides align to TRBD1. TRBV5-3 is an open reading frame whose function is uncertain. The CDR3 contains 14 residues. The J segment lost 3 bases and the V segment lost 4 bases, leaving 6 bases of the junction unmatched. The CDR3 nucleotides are TGTGCCAGAAGCCGACAGGGCGGCGACTATGGCTACACCTTC. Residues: CARSRQGGDYGYTF.

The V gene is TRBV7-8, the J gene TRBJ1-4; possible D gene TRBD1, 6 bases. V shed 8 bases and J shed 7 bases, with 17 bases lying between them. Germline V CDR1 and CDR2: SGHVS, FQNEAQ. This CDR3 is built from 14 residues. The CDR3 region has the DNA TGTGCCAGCCTGAGGGGGACGTCACCTGAAAAACTGTTTTTT. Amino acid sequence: CASLRGTSPEKLFF.

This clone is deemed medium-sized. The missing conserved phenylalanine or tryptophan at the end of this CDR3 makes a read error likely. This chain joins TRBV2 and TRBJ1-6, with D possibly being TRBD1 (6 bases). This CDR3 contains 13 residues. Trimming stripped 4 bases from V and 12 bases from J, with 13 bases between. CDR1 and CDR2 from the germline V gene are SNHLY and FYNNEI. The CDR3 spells CASSGTENQPLHL. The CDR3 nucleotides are TGTGCCAGCAGTGGGACAGAGAACCAACCCCTCCACCTT.

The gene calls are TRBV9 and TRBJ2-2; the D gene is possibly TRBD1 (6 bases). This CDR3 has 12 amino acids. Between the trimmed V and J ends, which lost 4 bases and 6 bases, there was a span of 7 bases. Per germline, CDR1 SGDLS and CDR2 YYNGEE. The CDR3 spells CASSPGAGELFF. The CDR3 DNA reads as TGTGCCAGCAGCCCAGGGGCCGGGGAGCTGTTTTTT.

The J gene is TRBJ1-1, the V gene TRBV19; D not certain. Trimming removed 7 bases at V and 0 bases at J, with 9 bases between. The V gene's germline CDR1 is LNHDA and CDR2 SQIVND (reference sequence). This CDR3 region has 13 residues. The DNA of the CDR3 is TGTGCCAGTAACGGACGGATGAACACTGAAGCTTTCTTT. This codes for CASNGRMNTEAFF.

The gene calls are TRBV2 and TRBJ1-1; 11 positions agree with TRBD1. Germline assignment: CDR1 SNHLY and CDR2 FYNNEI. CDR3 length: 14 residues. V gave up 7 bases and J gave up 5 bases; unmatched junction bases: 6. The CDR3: CASMRGQGGTEAFF. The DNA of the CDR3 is TGTGCCAGCATGAGGGGACAGGGGGGGACTGAAGCTTTCTTT.

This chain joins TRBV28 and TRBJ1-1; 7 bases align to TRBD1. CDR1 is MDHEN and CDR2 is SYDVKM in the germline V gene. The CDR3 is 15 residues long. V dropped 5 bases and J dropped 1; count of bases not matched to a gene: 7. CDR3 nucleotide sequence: TGTGCCAGCAGTATGCCGGACAGGCCGAACACTGAAGCTTTCTTT. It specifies CASSMPDRPNTEAFF.

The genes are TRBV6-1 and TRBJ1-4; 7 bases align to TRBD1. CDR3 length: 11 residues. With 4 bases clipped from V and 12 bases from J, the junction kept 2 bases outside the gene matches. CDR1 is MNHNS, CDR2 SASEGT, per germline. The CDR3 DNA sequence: TGTGCCAGCAGTGTAGGGACAGAACTGTTTTTT. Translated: CASSVGTELFF.

Here the CDR3 reads CASSETEDRDYGYTF. The CDR3 bases are TGTGCCAGCAGTGAAACCGAGGACAGGGACTATGGCTACACCTTC. The chain employs TRBV25-1 and TRBJ1-2, with 8 bases identical to TRBD1. CDR1 and CDR2 (germline): MGHDK, SYGVNS. The J segment lost 3 bases and the V segment lost 2 bases, leaving 5 bases of the junction unmatched. CDR3 size: 15 residues.

The CDR3 DNA sequence: TGTGCCAGCTCACAGAGTGGGGGGGCTGGTAGCAATCAGCCCCAGCATTTT. It codes for CASSQSGGAGSNQPQHF. J is TRBJ1-5 and V is TRBV18, with D perhaps TRBD1 (6 bases). The ends were cut back, 4 bases at V and 0 bases at J, with 16 bases in the middle. The CDR3 has 17 residues. Germline V gene lookup returns CDR1 KGHSH and CDR2 LQKENI.

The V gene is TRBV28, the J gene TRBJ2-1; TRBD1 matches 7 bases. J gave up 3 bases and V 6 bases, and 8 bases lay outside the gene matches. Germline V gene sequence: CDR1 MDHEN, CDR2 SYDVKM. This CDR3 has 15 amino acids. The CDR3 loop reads CASSSPGTVYNEQFF. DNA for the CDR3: TGTGCCAGCAGCTCCCCCGGGACAGTCTACAATGAGCAGTTCTTC.

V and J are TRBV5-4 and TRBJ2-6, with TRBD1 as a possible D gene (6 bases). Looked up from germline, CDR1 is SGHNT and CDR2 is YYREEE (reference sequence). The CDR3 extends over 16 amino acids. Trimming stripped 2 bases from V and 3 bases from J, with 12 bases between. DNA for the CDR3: TGTGCCAGCAGCTTCCTACAGGGTAGTGGGGCCAACGTCCTGACTTTC. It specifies CASSFLQGSGANVLTF.

The CDR3 here is CASSPAEITGELFF. DNA for the CDR3: TGTGCCAGCAGTCCTGCCGAGATCACCGGGGAGCTGTTTTTT. This chain connects TRBV28 to TRBJ2-2; D is ambiguous. Germline values: CDR1 MDHEN, CDR2 SYDVKM. The CDR3 consists of 14 residues. The ends were cut back, 5 bases at V and 4 bases at J, with 11 bases in the middle. Complete variable domain (other parts from reference TRBV28 and TRBJ2-2): DVKVTQSSRYLVKRTGEKVFLECVQDMDHENMFWYRQDPGLGLRLIYFSYDVKMKEKGDIPEGYSVSREKKERFSLILESASTNQTSMYLCASSPAEITGELFFGEGSRLTVL.